This T cell receptor (beta chain) was sequenced during a study of cytotoxic CD8 clonotypes in ibrutinib-treated CLL. Study details: Investigators collected response samples after a median about 12 months of treatment, range 6 to 36. Mean values per sample were a few hundred thousand productive templates and 94,082 productive rearrangements. Broader study findings: Clonality was higher at ibrutinib response and returned toward baseline at progression.

As to this clone: Its target is not known.

Some clones are missing from TCRdb's copy, which holds only in-frame ones; the method was immunoSEQ multiplex PCR. The sample lists nearly 300,000 clones, roughly 76% seen once, with 5.6% in the top ten. The CDR3 covers 14 residues. The chain recombines TRBV21-1 with TRBJ2-7; no DNA check was done on the table's D call, TRBD2. TRBV21-1 is flagged as a pseudogene. Specimen: PBMCs, collected at disease progression, from a patient treated with ibrutinib. This clonotype was obtained from a human donor with chronic lymphocytic leukemia. CDR3 region: CASGGLAGTYEQYF. The CDR3 DNA sequence: TGTGCCAGCGGCGGACTAGCGGGGACCTACGAGCAGTACTTC.